The present T cell receptor (beta chain) was sequenced within a study of tumor-infiltrating lymphocytes in oesophageal squamous cell carcinoma. Germline V CDR1 and CDR2: SGHTA, FQGNSA. Including both end residues, the CDR3 is 16 amino acids long. TCRdb ran MiXCR on the PCR reads and lists one entry per CDR3 protein. The sample holds about 12,000 distinct CDR3 sequences, 58% seen once. On this clonotype: The conserved phenylalanine or tryptophan normally closing the CDR3 is absent here, so this likely arose from a read error. No DNA is shown, since the ends of the CDR3 on it are uncertain; the CDR3 is the one TCRdb lists.

Sequencing was carried out using esophageal tumor tissue. The V and J genes are TRBV7-2 and TRBJ2-6; the tabulated D call, TRBD1, remains unverified against the DNA. This sequence was found in a female donor with esophageal squamous cell carcinoma. This chain's CDR3 is CDSSLGMSGYGYTFGS.